The clone carrying this TCR beta chain was seen a few times. Four subsets defined by CD45RA and CD27 were sorted after CD3, CD4, CD8 and live/dead staining. Looked up from germline, CDR1 is SGHDN and CDR2 is FVKESK. Trimming stripped 3 bases from V and 13 bases from J, with 13 bases between. The CDR3 length is 13 residues. Both TRBC1 and TRBC2 were covered by a beta constant-region primer of two equimolar oligonucleotides. The ligated cDNA underwent four PCR rounds using SP2 and nested alpha and beta constant-region primers. TCRdb analysed the UMI-ligation and nested PCR reads with MiXCR anew, one entry per CDR3 protein. The data contain around 90,000 distinct CDR3 sequences, about 7% of them singletons. This record belongs to a study of naive and memory T cell subsets.

The sequence was obtained from a human donor in good health. The chain uses TRBV14 and TRBJ1-6; D call uncertain. Sequencing was performed on central memory CD4+ T cells from blood. The CDR3 coding sequence is TGTGCCAGCAGCCAGGGTTTGACGCGGCCCCTCCACTTT. This codes for CASSQGLTRPLHF.